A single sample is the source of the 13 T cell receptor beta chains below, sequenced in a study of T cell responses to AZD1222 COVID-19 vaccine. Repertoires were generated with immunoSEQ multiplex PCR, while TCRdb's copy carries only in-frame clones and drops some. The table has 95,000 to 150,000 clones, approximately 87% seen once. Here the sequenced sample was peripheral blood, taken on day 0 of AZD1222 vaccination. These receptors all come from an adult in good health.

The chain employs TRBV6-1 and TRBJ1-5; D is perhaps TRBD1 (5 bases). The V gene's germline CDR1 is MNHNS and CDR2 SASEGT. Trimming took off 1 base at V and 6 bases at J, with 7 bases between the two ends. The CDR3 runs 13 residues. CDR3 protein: CASSEGGRQPQHF. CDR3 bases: TGTGCCAGCAGTGAAGGGGGCCGTCAGCCCCAGCATTTT.

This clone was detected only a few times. CDR3 residues: CASSPRQTQETQYF. The CDR3 DNA is TGTGCCAGCAGTCCGCGACAGACCCAAGAGACCCAGTACTTC. V and J are TRBV27 and TRBJ2-5; D is perhaps TRBD1 (5 bases). V lost 5 bases to trimming and J lost 1 base, with 11 bases between them. Germline V lookup: CDR1 MNHEY, CDR2 SMNVEV (reference sequence). This CDR3 region has 14 residues.

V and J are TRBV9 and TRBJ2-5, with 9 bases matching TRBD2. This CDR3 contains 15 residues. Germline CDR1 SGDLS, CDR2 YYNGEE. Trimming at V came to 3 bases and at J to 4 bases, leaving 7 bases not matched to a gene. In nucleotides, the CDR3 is TGTGCCAGCAGCGGAAGTCAAGCGGGGGGAGAGACCCAGTACTTC. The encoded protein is CASSGSQAGGETQYF.

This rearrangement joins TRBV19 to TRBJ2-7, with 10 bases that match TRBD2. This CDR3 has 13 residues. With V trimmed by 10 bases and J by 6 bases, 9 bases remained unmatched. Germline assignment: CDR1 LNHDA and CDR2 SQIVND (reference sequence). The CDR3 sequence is CATSTSGAAEQYF. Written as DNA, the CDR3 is TGTGCCACCTCCACTAGCGGGGCCGCCGAGCAGTACTTC.

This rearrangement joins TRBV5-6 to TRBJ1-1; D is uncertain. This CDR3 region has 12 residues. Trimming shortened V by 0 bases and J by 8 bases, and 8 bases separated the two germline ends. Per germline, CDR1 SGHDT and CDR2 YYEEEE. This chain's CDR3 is CASSLGGLEAFF. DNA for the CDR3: TGTGCCAGCAGCTTGGGCGGCTTAGAAGCTTTCTTT.

Here the CDR3 reads CATSVKVSYLDTF. The DNA for the CDR3 is TGTGCCACCAGTGTGAAAGTCTCTTACTTGGACACCTTC. The chain is built from TRBV24-1 and TRBJ1-2, with D unclear. V was pared by 5 bases and J by 12 bases, with 18 bases between. CDR3 length: 13 amino acids. The germline gives CDR1 KGHDR, CDR2 SFDVKD.

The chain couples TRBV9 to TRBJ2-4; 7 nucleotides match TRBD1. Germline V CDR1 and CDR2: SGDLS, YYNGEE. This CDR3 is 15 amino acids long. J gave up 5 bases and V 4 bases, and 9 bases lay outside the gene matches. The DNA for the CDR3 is TGTGCCAGCAGCCCCAACAGGGGTCGAGAAAACATTCAGTACTTC. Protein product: CASSPNRGRENIQYF.

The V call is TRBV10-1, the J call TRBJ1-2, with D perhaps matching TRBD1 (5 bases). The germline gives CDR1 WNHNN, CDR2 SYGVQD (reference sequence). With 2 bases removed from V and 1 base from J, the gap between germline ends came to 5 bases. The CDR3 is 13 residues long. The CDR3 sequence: CASSEDSNYGYTF. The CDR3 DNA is TGCGCCAGCAGTGAGGACAGTAACTATGGCTACACCTTC.

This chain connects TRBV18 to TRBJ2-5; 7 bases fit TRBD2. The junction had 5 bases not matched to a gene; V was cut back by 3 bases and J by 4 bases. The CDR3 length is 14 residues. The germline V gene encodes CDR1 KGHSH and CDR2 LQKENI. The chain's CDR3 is CASSPTGGAETQYF. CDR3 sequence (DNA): TGTGCCAGCTCACCGACGGGGGGAGCAGAGACCCAGTACTTC.

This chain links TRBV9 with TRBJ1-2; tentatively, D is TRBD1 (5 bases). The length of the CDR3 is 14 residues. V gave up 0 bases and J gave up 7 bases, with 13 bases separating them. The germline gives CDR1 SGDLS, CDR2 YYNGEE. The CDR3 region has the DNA TGTGCCAGCAGCGTAGATAGGGGCGGTACTGGCTACACCTTC. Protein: CASSVDRGGTGYTF.

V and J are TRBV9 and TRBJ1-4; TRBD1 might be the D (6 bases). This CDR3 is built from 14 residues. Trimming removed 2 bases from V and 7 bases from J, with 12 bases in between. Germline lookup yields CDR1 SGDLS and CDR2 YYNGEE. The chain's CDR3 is CASSVRDIGEKLFF. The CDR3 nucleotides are TGTGCCAGCAGCGTGAGGGACATAGGTGAAAAACTGTTTTTT.

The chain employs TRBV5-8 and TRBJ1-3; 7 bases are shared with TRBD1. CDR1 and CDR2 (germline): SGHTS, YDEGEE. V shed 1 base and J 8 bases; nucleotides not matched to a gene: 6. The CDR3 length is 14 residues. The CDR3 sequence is CASSLTGARDTIYF. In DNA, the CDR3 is TGTGCCAGCAGCTTGACAGGGGCCCGGGACACCATATATTTT.

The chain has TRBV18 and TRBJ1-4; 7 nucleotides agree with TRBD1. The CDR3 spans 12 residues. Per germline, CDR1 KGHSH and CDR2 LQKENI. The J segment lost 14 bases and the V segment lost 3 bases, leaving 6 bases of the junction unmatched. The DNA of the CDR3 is TGTGCCAGCTCACCTCCGGGACAGAGTCTGTTTTTT. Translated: CASSPPGQSLFF.